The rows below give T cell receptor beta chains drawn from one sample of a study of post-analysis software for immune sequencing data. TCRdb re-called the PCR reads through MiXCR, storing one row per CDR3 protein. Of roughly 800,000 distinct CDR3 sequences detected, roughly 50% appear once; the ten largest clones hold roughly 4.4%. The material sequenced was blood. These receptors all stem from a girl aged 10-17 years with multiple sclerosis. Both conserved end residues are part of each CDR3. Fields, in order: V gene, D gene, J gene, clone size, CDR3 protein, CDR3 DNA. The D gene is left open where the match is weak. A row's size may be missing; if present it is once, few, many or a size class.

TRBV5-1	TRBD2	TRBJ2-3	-	CASSLSTSGTTDTQYF	TGCGCCAGCAGCTTAAGTACTAGCGGGACCACAGATACGCAGTATTTT
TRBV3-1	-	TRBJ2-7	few	CASSQDSRQGWSYEQYF	TGTGCCAGCAGCCAAGATAGCCGCCAGGGTTGGTCCTACGAGCAGTACTTC
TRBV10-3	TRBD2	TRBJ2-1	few	CAISELANNEQFF	TGTGCCATCAGTGAACTAGCGAACAATGAGCAGTTCTTC
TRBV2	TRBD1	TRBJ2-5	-	CASSESKTETGRQETQYF	TGTGCCAGCAGTGAGTCGAAGACCGAGACAGGGAGACAAGAGACCCAGTACTTC
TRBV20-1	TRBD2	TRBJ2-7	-	CSARELAGGSWYEQYF	TGCAGTGCTAGAGAACTAGCGGGAGGGTCGTGGTACGAGCAGTACTTC
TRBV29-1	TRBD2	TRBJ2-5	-	CSVGPMGLAGAAGETQYF	TGCAGCGTTGGTCCCATGGGACTAGCGGGGGCCGCCGGAGAGACCCAGTACTTC
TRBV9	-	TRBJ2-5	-	CASSTLAEYQETQYF	TGTGCCAGCAGCACTTTAGCGGAGTACCAAGAGACCCAGTACTTC
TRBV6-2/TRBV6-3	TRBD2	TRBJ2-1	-	CASRISGKGNNEQFF	TGTGCCAGCAGGATAAGCGGGAAGGGTAACAATGAGCAGTTCTTC
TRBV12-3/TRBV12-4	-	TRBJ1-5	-	CASPQPQHF	TGTGCCAGCCCTCAGCCCCAGCATTTT
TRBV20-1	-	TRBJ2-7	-	CSARDPFLGFSYEQYF	TGCAGTGCTAGAGATCCCTTTCTCGGCTTCTCCTACGAGCAGTACTTC
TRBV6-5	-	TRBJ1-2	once	CASRRTVFYGYTF	TGTGCCAGCAGGCGGACAGTCTTCTATGGCTACACCTTC
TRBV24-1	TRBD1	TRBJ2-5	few	CATSDGTGPQETQYF	TGTGCCACCAGTGACGGGACAGGGCCCCAAGAGACCCAGTACTTC
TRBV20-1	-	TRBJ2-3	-	CSARAGALDTQYF	TGCAGTGCTAGAGCAGGCGCACTAGATACGCAGTATTTT
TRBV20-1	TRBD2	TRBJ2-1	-	CSARDHRRLAGGSSSYNEQFF	TGCAGTGCTAGAGATCATAGACGGCTAGCGGGGGGCTCGAGCTCCTACAATGAGCAGTTCTTC
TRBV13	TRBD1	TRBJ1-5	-	CASSLKGADSNQPQHF	TGTGCCAGCAGCTTAAAGGGGGCCGATAGCAATCAGCCCCAGCATTTT
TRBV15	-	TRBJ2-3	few	CATSRTRGVGTDTQYF	TGTGCCACCAGCAGAACCCGCGGGGTGGGCACAGATACGCAGTATTTT
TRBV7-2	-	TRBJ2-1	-	CASSMLGLTNYNEQFF	TGTGCCAGCAGCATGTTGGGACTTACAAACTACAATGAGCAGTTCTTC
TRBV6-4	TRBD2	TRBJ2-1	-	CASSDASGGAFNEQFF	TGTGCCAGCAGTGACGCTAGCGGAGGCGCGTTTAATGAGCAGTTCTTC